The text below deals with one T cell receptor delta chain. A read error likely explains this, since a far larger clone differs by one base. Different DNA sequences within this sample yield the same CDR3. TCRdb used CATT to re-call clones from the multiplex PCR reads. The sample consists of 85,000 to 90,000 delta-chain clones, 1.4% of them appearing once. The data derive from a study of γδ T cells in repeated Plasmodium falciparum infection. Overall study: The natural-infection arm compared Malian children under seasonal malaria with matched Australian children.

J was trimmed by 3 bases and V by 1 base; bases with no gene match: 1. The CDR3 consists of 14 residues. Germline V lookup: CDR1 GEAIGNYY, CDR2 EKD. Flow sorting of PBMC yielded separate Vgamma9/Vdelta2+ and Vdelta2-negative gammadelta T cell populations for bulk repertoire analysis. This TCR derives from a pool of human donors (malaria-infected and uninfected, not separated). The V and J genes are TRDV2 and TRDJ2; TRDD3 aligns across 7 bases. TCRdb leaves out the J gene; it was filled in here by matching the DNA to germline. Material for sequencing was gamma-delta T cells from blood. DNA of the CDR3: TGTGCCTGTGACACTGGGGGACTGACAGCACAACTCTTCTTT. Its translation is CACDTGGLTAQLFF.